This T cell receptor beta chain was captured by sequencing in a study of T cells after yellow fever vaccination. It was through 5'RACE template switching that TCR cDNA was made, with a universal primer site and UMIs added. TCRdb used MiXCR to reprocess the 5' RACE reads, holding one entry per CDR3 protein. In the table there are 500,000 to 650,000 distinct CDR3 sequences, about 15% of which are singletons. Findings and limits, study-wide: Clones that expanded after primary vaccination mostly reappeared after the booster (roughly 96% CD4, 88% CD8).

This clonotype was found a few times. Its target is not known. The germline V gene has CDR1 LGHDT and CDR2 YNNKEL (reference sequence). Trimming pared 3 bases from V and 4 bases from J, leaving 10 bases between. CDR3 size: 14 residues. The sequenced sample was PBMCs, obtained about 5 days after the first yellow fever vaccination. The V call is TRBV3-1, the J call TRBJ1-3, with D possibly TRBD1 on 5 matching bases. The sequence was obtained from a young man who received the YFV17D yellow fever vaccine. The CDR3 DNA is TGTGCCAGCAGCCACGGGACGGCAGGAAACACCATATATTTT. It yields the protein CASSHGTAGNTIYF.